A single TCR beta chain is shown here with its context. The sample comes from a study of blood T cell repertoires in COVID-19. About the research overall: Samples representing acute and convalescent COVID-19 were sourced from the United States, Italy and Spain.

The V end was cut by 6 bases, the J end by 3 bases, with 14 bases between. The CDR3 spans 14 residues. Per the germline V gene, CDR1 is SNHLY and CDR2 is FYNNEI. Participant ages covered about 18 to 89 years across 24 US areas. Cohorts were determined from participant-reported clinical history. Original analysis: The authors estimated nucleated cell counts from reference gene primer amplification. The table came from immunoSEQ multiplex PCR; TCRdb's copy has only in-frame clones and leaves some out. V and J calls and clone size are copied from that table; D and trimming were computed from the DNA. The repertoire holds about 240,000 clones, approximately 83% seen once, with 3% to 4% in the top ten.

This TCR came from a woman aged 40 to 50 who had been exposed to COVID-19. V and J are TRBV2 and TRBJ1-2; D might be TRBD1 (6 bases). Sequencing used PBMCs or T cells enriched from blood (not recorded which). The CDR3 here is CASRNNRADYGYTF. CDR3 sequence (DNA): TGTGCCAGCAGGAACAACAGGGCCGACTATGGCTACACCTTC.